This passage covers 17 T cell receptor beta chains from one sample sequenced in a study of T-cell memory formation after mild COVID-19. TCRdb independently ran MiXCR on the 5' RACE reads; one entry per CDR3 protein. The sample contains under 300,000 distinct CDR3 sequences, approximately 8.4% of which appear only once. Sequencing was performed on PBMCs or a T cell subset sorted from them (not recorded which). The origin of the receptors is a man younger than 30 who had mild COVID-19 (a few samples of this study predate the infection). Cell type and time point are not known.

The chain uses TRBV7-9 and TRBJ2-3, with D possibly called TRBD1 or TRBD2 (5 bases each). Trimming pared 2 bases from V and 2 bases from J, leaving 11 bases between. This CDR3 spans 15 amino acids. Germline lookup yields CDR1 SEHNR and CDR2 FQNEAQ (reference sequence). This chain's CDR3 is CASSLTGRTTDTQYF. Written as DNA, the CDR3 is TGTGCCAGCAGCTTAACGGGACGCACCACAGATACGCAGTATTTT.

This clonotype appeared many times. The chain joins TRBV5-8 to TRBJ2-3; D possibly corresponds to TRBD2 (6 bases). Trimming removed 0 bases from V and 0 bases from J, with 11 bases in between. Germline V gene data show CDR1 as SGHTS and CDR2 as YDEGEE. The CDR3 is 16 residues long. The chain's CDR3 is CASSLGGDFSTDTQYF. The CDR3 nucleotides are TGTGCCAGCAGCTTGGGGGGGGACTTCAGCACAGATACGCAGTATTTT.

This clonotype was counted many times. The J gene is TRBJ2-7, the V gene TRBV7-2; D may be TRBD2 (7 bases). From germline, CDR1 is SGHTA and CDR2 FQGNSA. The CDR3 sequence is 15 residues long. V was clipped by 1 base and J by 4 bases, with 14 bases between them. For the CDR3, the DNA is TGTGCCAGCAGCTTAGAGAGGGGGGGCGGTTACGAGCAGTACGTC. It specifies CASSLERGGGYEQYV.

The chain employs TRBV9 and TRBJ1-1, with D unclear. V lost 6 bases and J 4 bases, leaving 13 bases between the germline ends. Germline loops: CDR1 SGDLS, CDR2 YYNGEE. This CDR3 is built from 13 residues. CDR3 DNA: TGTGCCAGCACCGAGTACAAGGGCACTGAAGCTTTCTTT. The encoded protein is CASTEYKGTEAFF.

This clonotype was counted only a few times. V gene TRBV7-2 combines with J gene TRBJ2-2; tentatively, D is TRBD1 (6 bases). CDR1 and CDR2 from the germline V gene are SGHTA and FQGNSA. This CDR3 is 15 amino acids long. The germline V and J ends were trimmed by 7 bases and 7 bases, with 19 bases remaining between them. The chain's CDR3 is CASTHNTGSNGELFF. The CDR3 nucleotides read TGTGCCAGCACCCATAACACAGGGTCGAACGGGGAGCTGTTTTTT.

V gene TRBV7-4 combines with J gene TRBJ2-5; 9 positions agree with TRBD1. The CDR3 is made up of 17 amino acids. V lost 1 base, J lost 0 bases, and 6 bases stayed unmatched. Germline V gene sequence: CDR1 SGHVT, CDR2 SQSDAQ. This CDR3 reads CASSLVPGQGHQETQYF. For the CDR3, the DNA is TGTGCCAGCAGCTTAGTACCGGGACAGGGCCACCAAGAGACCCAGTACTTC.

In its sample, this clonotype was seen a few times. The genes are TRBV29-1 and TRBJ2-7; D gene uncertain. Trimming left V 2 bases short and J 0 bases short, with 5 bases between. This CDR3 region has 12 residues. Germline loops: CDR1 SQVTM, CDR2 ANQGSEA. For the CDR3, the DNA is TGCAGCGTTGAATCGGACTCCTACGAGCAGTACTTC. Encoded protein: CSVESDSYEQYF.

This clonotype was detected ten times or more. The rearrangement uses TRBV7-2 and TRBJ2-6; 10 bases agree with TRBD1. Per the germline V gene, CDR1 is SGHTA and CDR2 is FQGNSA. This CDR3 spans 17 amino acids. V lost 5 bases, J lost 4 bases, and 8 bases stayed unmatched. CDR3 DNA: TGTGCCAGCAGCGGCCGGGACAGGGGTACAGGGGCCAACGTCCTGACTTTC. This gives the protein CASSGRDRGTGANVLTF.

This chain joins TRBV24-1 and TRBJ2-3; 10 nucleotides line up with TRBD1. The V segment lost 6 bases and the J segment 6 bases; nucleotides outside the gene matches: 11. The CDR3 consists of 16 residues. CDR1 and CDR2 (germline): KGHDR, SFDVKD. The chain's CDR3 is CATSSPGTGDRDTQYF. The CDR3 region has the DNA TGTGCCACCAGTTCCCCCGGGACAGGGGACCGCGATACGCAGTATTTT.

This clonotype has ten or more counts. The chain has TRBV7-3 and TRBJ2-1; D gene uncertain. The germline V and J ends were trimmed by 0 bases and 3 bases, with 3 bases remaining between them. Germline V CDR1 and CDR2: SGHTA, FQGTGA. CDR3 size: 13 residues. As DNA, the CDR3 is TGTGCCAGCAGCTTAACAAGCTACAATGAGCAGTTCTTC. It encodes CASSLTSYNEQFF.

This clonotype turned up a few times. The chain has TRBV7-3 and TRBJ2-2; D is ambiguous. With 4 bases removed from V and 6 bases from J, the gap between germline ends came to 15 bases. CDR1 and CDR2 (germline): SGHTA, FQGTGA. The CDR3 has 15 residues. The CDR3 DNA reads as TGTGCCAGCAGCTCCGGCGCCCTCCTGGCCGGGGAGCTGTTTTTT. Translated: CASSSGALLAGELFF.

This clonotype was counted between two and nine times. The chain recombines TRBV7-6 with TRBJ2-2; no definite D call. Germline-derived CDR1 and CDR2 are SGHVS and FNYEAQ. Trimming removed 3 bases at V and 8 bases at J, with 10 bases between. The CDR3 totals 13 residues. The CDR3 DNA is TGTGCCAGCAGCTTCGTTCTTGGTGGGGAGCTGTTTTTT. It specifies CASSFVLGGELFF.

This clonotype occurred a few times. The CDR3 DNA reads TGCAGTGCTAGTCAACAGGGGGCCACAGATACGCAGTATTTT. This codes for CSASQQGATDTQYF. V usage is TRBV20-1 and J usage is TRBJ2-3, with 9 bases identical to TRBD1. V trimming: 3 bases; J trimming: 2 bases; junction bases outside the gene matches: 3. The CDR3 length is 14 residues. Germline CDR1 and CDR2: DFQATT and SNEGSKA (reference sequence).

In this sample, this clonotype turned up a few times. The chain combines TRBV20-1 with TRBJ2-3, with TRBD2 matching 7 bases. J was trimmed by 4 bases and V by 6 bases; bases with no gene match: 10. This CDR3 has 14 amino acids. The germline V gene has CDR1 DFQATT and CDR2 SNEGSKA (reference sequence). The CDR3 reads CSADFRGESDTQYF. The CDR3, as DNA: TGCAGTGCCGACTTCCGGGGGGAATCAGATACGCAGTATTTT.

This clonotype has ten or more counts. This CDR3 is CASSLSAGVAGVLETQYF. As DNA, the CDR3 is TGTGCCAGCAGCCTCTCGGCGGGGGTAGCGGGGGTCCTAGAGACCCAGTACTTC. The chain carries TRBV9 and TRBJ2-5; 9 bases agree with TRBD2. CDR3 size: 18 residues. The trim removed 4 bases at V and 4 bases at J, leaving 17 bases unmatched. The germline CDR1 and CDR2 sequences are SGDLS and YYNGEE.

The V call is TRBV13, the J call TRBJ2-2; D is unresolved. Germline V CDR1 and CDR2: PRHDT, FYEKMQ (reference sequence). The V end was cut by 2 bases, the J end by 7 bases, with 8 bases between. The CDR3 extends over 13 amino acids. The CDR3 region has the DNA TGTGCCAGCAGCTTATTCAGTATCGGGGAGCTGTTTTTT. Encoded protein: CASSLFSIGELFF.

There are many counts of this clonotype. The chain employs TRBV5-6 and TRBJ2-7; D is possibly TRBD1 or TRBD2 (5 bases each). Trimming cost V 3 bases and J 6 bases, with 19 bases left between them. CDR1 is SGHDT and CDR2 is YYEEEE in the germline V gene. This CDR3 has 15 amino acids. The CDR3 DNA follows: TGTGCCAGCAGCTGGGGACGGGTCGAGGGGCTCGAGCAGTACTTC. It yields the protein CASSWGRVEGLEQYF.